The rows below give T cell receptor beta chains drawn from one sample of a study of blood T cell repertoires in COVID-19. Clones were sequenced by immunoSEQ multiplex PCR, and TCRdb holds only the in-frame ones, with some missing. The data hold about 48,000 clones, with about 85% observed a single time. Sample: PBMCs or T cells enriched from blood (not recorded which). The receptors were gathered from a woman aged 50 to 60 who had recovered from COVID-19. Each CDR3 is given with its conserved first and last residue. D genes are given only for firm matches. Some rows mark clone size as missing; the rest say once, few, many or name a class of expanded clone.

J: TRBJ2-1; D: NA; size: NA; V: TRBV7-9; DNA: TGTGCCAGCAGCTACGGACAGTACAATGAGCAGTTCTTC; CDR3: CASSYGQYNEQFF
J: TRBJ1-2; D: TRBD1; size: NA; V: TRBV2; DNA: TGTGCCAGCATCTCGGACAGGACTAACTATGGCTACACCTTC; CDR3: CASISDRTNYGYTF
J: TRBJ2-3; D: NA; size: NA; V: TRBV30; DNA: TGTGCCTGGACCACCGGCGGGGTGGGGGCGCAGTATTTT; CDR3: CAWTTGGVGAQYF
J: TRBJ1-2; D: TRBD1; size: NA; V: TRBV3-1/TRBV3-2; DNA: TGTGCCAGCAGCCAAGGGGGTAGGGGGCCCAACTATGGCTACACCTTC; CDR3: CASSQGGRGPNYGYTF
J: TRBJ1-2; D: NA; size: NA; V: TRBV28; DNA: TGTGCCAGCAGCCCCAGGGGTGGCGACTATGGCTACACCTTC; CDR3: CASSPRGGDYGYTF
J: TRBJ1-5; D: TRBD1; size: few; V: TRBV2; DNA: TGTGCCAGCAGTGGAGACAGGGGGCATCAGCCCCAGCATTTT; CDR3: CASSGDRGHQPQHF
J: TRBJ2-5; D: TRBD2; size: NA; V: TRBV3-1/TRBV3-2; DNA: TGTGCCAGCAGCCAAGGCGGGGGGCGCCTCGGGACCCAGTACTTC; CDR3: CASSQGGGRLGTQYF
J: TRBJ2-5; D: TRBD2; size: NA; V: TRBV7-2; DNA: TGTGCCAGCAGCGTTCTCCTAGCGGGAGGAACCCAGTACTTC; CDR3: CASSVLLAGGTQYF
J: TRBJ1-4; D: NA; size: NA; V: TRBV18; DNA: TGTGCCAGCTCACTCCTCGATGTGGGCAGTGAAAAACTGTTTTTT; CDR3: CASSLLDVGSEKLFF
J: TRBJ1-3; D: NA; size: once; V: TRBV19; DNA: TGTGCCAGTAGCCTCCTAGGCGATATTCAGGGAAGCGGAAACACCATATATTTT; CDR3: CASSLLGDIQGSGNTIYF
J: TRBJ2-5; D: NA; size: NA; V: TRBV7-9; DNA: TGTGCCAGTGGCCAGTCGGGGGAGACCCAGTACTTC; CDR3: CASGQSGETQYF
J: TRBJ2-3; D: TRBD2; size: NA; V: TRBV6-2/TRBV6-3; DNA: TGTGCCAGCAGTCCCCGGTCCGGGACTAGCGGAGCCTTGTGGGGTAATACGCAGTATTTT; CDR3: CASSPRSGTSGALWGNTQYF
J: TRBJ2-3; D: NA; size: NA; V: TRBV18; DNA: TGTGCCAGCTCCGCCGGGACAATAGATACGCAGTATTTT; CDR3: CASSAGTIDTQYF
J: TRBJ2-1; D: TRBD1; size: once; V: TRBV28; DNA: TGTGCCAGCAGTTCCCCGGGACAGGGTTCCTACAATGAGCAGTTCTTC; CDR3: CASSSPGQGSYNEQFF
J: TRBJ2-1; D: TRBD2; size: NA; V: TRBV19; DNA: TGTGCCAGTAGGTTCGAGACTAGCGGGAGCAATGAGCAGTTCTTC; CDR3: CASRFETSGSNEQFF
J: TRBJ2-3; D: NA; size: NA; V: TRBV7-2; DNA: TGTGCCAGCCAGAGAGCTAGCAGCACAGATACGCAGTATTTT; CDR3: CASQRASSTDTQYF
J: TRBJ2-7; D: TRBD1; size: NA; V: TRBV7-2; DNA: TGTGCCAGCAGCCGGGCCACAGCACAGGGGGCGCCGTACGAGCAGTACTTC; CDR3: CASSRATAQGAPYEQYF
J: TRBJ1-2; D: NA; size: NA; V: TRBV27; DNA: TGTGCCAGCAGTCCCCCGGGTAGGAACTATGGCTACACCTTC; CDR3: CASSPPGRNYGYTF
J: TRBJ2-1; D: NA; size: NA; V: TRBV29-1; DNA: TGCAGCGTTGATGCAGGGCTGGTGACATACGAGCAGTTCTTC; CDR3: CSVDAGLVTYEQFF
J: TRBJ2-3; D: NA; size: NA; V: TRBV28; DNA: TGTGCCAGCAGCCCGATTGGAGACACAGATACGCAGTATTTT; CDR3: CASSPIGDTDTQYF
J: TRBJ1-6; D: NA; size: NA; V: TRBV30; DNA: TGTGCCTGGAGCCTAGGACAGCCGGGTCCTTCACCCCTCCACTTT; CDR3: CAWSLGQPGPSPLHF
J: TRBJ2-1; D: NA; size: NA; V: TRBV6-5; DNA: TGTGCCAGCAGTTTAACCGGGACACAAAATGAGCAGTTCTTC; CDR3: CASSLTGTQNEQFF
J: TRBJ1-3; D: NA; size: NA; V: TRBV10-1; DNA: TGCGCCAGCAGTGAGTCCAGGCCTGCGACTGGAAACACCATATATTTT; CDR3: CASSESRPATGNTIYF
J: TRBJ1-1; D: TRBD1; size: NA; V: TRBV4-2; DNA: TGTGCCAGCAGCCAAGTTTGGGGACAGGTTTCTGAAGCTTTCTTT; CDR3: CASSQVWGQVSEAFF
J: TRBJ2-3; D: TRBD2; size: NA; V: TRBV11-3; DNA: TGTGCCAGCAGCTTAGGTCACACTAGCGGTGGCACAGATACGCAGTATTTT; CDR3: CASSLGHTSGGTDTQYF
J: TRBJ2-7; D: TRBD1; size: NA; V: TRBV30; DNA: TGTGCCTGGAGTGAGGGACAGGGGATCGACGAGCAGTACTTC; CDR3: CAWSEGQGIDEQYF